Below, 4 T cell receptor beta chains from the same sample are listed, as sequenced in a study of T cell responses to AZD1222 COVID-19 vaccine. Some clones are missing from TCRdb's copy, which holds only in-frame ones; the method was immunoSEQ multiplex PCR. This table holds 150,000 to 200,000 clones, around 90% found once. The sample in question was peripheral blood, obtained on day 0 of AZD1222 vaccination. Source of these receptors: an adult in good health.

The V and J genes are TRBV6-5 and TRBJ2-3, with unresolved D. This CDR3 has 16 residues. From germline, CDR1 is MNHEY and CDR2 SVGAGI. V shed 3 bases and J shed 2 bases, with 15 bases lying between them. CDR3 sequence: CASSYGRILTTDTQYF. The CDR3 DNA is TGTGCCAGCAGTTATGGGCGGATCTTGACCACAGATACGCAGTATTTT.

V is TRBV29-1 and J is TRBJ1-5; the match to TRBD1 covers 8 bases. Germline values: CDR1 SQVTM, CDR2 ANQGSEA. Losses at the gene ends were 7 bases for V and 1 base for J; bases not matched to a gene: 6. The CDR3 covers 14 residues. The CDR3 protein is CSAGQGGSNQPQHF. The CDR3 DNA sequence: TGCAGCGCTGGACAGGGAGGAAGCAATCAGCCCCAGCATTTT.

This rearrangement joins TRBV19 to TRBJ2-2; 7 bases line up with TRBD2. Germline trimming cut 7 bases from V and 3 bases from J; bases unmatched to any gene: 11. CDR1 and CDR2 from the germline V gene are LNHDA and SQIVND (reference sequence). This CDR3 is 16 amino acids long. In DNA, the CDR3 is TGTGCCAGTACCCCTGGGGGAGGGCTTTACACCGGGGAGCTGTTTTTT. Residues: CASTPGGGLYTGELFF.

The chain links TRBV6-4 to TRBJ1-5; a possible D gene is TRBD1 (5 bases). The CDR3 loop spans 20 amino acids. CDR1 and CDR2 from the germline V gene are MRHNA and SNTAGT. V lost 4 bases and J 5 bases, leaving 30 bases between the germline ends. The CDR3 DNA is TGTGCCAGCAGTGCGCCGGTAGGGGTTCAGGGTGGCAGCGGAGATCAGCCCCAGCATTTT. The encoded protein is CASSAPVGVQGGSGDQPQHF.